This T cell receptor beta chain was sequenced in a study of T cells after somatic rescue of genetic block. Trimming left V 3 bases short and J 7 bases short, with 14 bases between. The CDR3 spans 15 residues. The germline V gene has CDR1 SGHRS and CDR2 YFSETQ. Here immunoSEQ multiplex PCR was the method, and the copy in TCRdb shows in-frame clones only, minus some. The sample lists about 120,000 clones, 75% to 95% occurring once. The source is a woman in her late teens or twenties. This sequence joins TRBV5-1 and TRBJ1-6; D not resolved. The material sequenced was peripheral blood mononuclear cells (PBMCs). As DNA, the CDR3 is TGCGCCAGCAGCTGGGCCGGCGGAGCAAATTCACCCCTCCACTTT. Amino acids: CASSWAGGANSPLHF.